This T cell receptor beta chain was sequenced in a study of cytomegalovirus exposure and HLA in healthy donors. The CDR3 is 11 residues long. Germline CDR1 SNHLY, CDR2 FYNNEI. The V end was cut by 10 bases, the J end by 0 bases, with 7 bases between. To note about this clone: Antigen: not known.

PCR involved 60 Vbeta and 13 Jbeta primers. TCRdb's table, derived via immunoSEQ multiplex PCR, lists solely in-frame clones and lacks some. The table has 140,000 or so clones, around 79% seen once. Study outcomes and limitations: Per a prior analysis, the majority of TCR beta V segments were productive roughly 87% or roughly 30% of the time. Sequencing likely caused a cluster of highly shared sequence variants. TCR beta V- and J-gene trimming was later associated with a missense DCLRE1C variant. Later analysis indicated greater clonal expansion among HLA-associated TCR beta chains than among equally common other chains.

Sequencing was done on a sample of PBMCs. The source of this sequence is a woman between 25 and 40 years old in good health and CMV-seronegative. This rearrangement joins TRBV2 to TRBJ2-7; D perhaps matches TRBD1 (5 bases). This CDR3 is CATGHSYEQYF. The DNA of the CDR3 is TGTGCCACCGGACACTCCTACGAGCAGTACTTC. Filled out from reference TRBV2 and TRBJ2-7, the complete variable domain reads EPEVTQTPSHQVTQMGQEVILRCVPISNHLYFYWYRQILGQKVEFLVSFYNNEISEKSEIFDDQFSVERPDGSNFTLKIRSTKLEDSAMYFCATGHSYEQYFGPGTRLTVT.